This T cell receptor beta chain was sequenced in a study of brain T cells in children with intractable seizures. Between the trimmed V and J ends, which lost 2 bases and 6 bases, there was a span of 2 bases. The CDR3 runs 11 residues. Per the germline V gene, CDR1 is SGHDT and CDR2 is YYEEEE. In this sample, this clone turned up once. Its antigen is still unknown. Sequencing used immunoSEQ multiplex PCR; TCRdb keeps in-frame clones, though not all of them. The sample includes 80,000 or so clones, more than 75% of them seen just once. Study-level points and caveats: HCMV serostatus was not known, and viral specificity came from CDR3 similarity only.

Only cases whose brain tissue showed the highest T cell transcript signatures were sequenced. The V gene is TRBV5-6, the J gene TRBJ1-4, with D uncertain. This TCR derives from a girl aged 2 to 9 with Rasmussen encephalitis and intractable seizures. The sample consisted of peripheral blood, taken at surgery. CDR3 bases: TGTGCCAGCAGCTTTGATGAAAAACTGTTTTTT. Encoded protein: CASSFDEKLFF.